The sequence of this TCR beta chain was determined in a study of T-cell reconstitution after alpha-beta-depleted transplantation in children. The CDR3 is 17 amino acids. Germline CDR1 and CDR2: LGHNA and YNFKEQ. The V end was cut by 4 bases, the J end by 5 bases, with 20 bases between. This clonotype showed up just a few times. Preparation of the TCRbeta library was carried out with unique molecular identifiers. In TCRdb, the PCR reads were re-called with MiXCR into one record per CDR3 protein. The sample carries hundreds of thousands of distinct CDR3 sequences, 10% to 13% recorded once. The chain has TRBV4-2 and TRBJ1-4; D remains unclear. The TCR comes from a human donor who donated a stem cell graft to a child with acute myeloid leukemia. Material: PBMCs from the stem cell graft donor, obtained from the stem cell graft. CDR3 sequence: CASSPGQTAPGNEKLFF. CDR3 coding DNA: TGTGCCAGCAGCCCGGGCCAAACTGCTCCCGGGAATGAAAAACTGTTTTTT.